A selection of T cell receptor beta chains follows, all from one sample in a study of regulatory T cells in long-lasting Graves disease. From the multiplex PCR reads, TCRdb called clonotypes with MiXCR, one entry per CDR3 protein. The table lists roughly 420,000 distinct CDR3 sequences, 16% of them singletons. The same specimen was also included in a second study, on T cells in Graves' hyperthyroidism and ophthalmopathy.

The source material was peripheral blood mononuclear cells (PBMCs), sampled at new diagnosis, from a patient treated with antithyroid drugs. The source is a woman in her 30s with Graves disease. The CDR3 runs from the conserved cysteine through the conserved F or W. A D gene is named only where the DNA matches it firmly. The listing skips clone size in some rows; elsewhere it reads once, few, many or a size class.

D: .; J: TRBJ1-1; V: TRBV12-3/TRBV12-4; size: .; DNA: TGTGCCAGCAGTTTGGGGGTTGGGGCTTTCTTT; CDR3: CASSLGVGAFF
D: TRBD1; J: TRBJ1-1; V: TRBV12-3/TRBV12-4; size: many; DNA: TGTGCCAGTTCAAGAGGACAGGGAATAACTTTCTTT; CDR3: CASSRGQGITFF
D: .; J: TRBJ1-5; V: TRBV4-1; size: many; DNA: TGCGCCAGCAGCCGGACTCGGACCTCAAAAAATCAGCCCCAGCATTTT; CDR3: CASSRTRTSKNQPQHF
D: .; J: TRBJ1-2; V: TRBV30; size: many; DNA: TGTGGAACGGTCGGTCCCAACTATGGCTACACCTTC; CDR3: CGTVGPNYGYTF
D: .; J: TRBJ2-1; V: TRBV19; size: .; DNA: TGTGCCAGTAGTACGCTAGATCTAAGTAGCAATGAGCAGTTCTTC; CDR3: CASSTLDLSSNEQFF
D: .; J: TRBJ2-1; V: TRBV5-1; size: .; DNA: TGCGCCAGCAGTATAATGGATGAGCAGTTCTTC; CDR3: CASSIMDEQFF
D: .; J: TRBJ2-1; V: TRBV13; size: .; DNA: TGTGCCAGCAGCCTTGCTAGCTCCTCCAATGAGCAGTTCTTC; CDR3: CASSLASSSNEQFF
D: .; J: TRBJ1-2; V: TRBV7-2; size: few; DNA: TGTGCCAGCATCCAGTTCGTTGGGGCAGAAGGCTACACCTTC; CDR3: CASIQFVGAEGYTF
D: .; J: TRBJ2-2; V: TRBV19; size: few; DNA: TGTGCCAGTAGACACGGCCCCGGGGAGCTGTTTTTT; CDR3: CASRHGPGELFF
D: .; J: TRBJ2-1; V: TRBV4-2; size: .; DNA: TGTGCCAGCAGCCAAGATGATCGACTAGGTCTGGGGAATGAGCAGTTCTTC; CDR3: CASSQDDRLGLGNEQFF
D: .; J: TRBJ2-2; V: TRBV7-9; size: many; DNA: TGTGCCAGCAGCTTAGACGGGGAGCTGTTTTTT; CDR3: CASSLDGELFF
D: .; J: TRBJ2-7; V: TRBV7-2; size: many; DNA: TGTGCCAGCCTAGACTCGATATCCTACGAGCAGTACTTC; CDR3: CASLDSISYEQYF
D: .; J: TRBJ2-5; V: TRBV28; size: many; DNA: TGTGCCAGCAGTTCCCCCCTCGGGGGCGCAGAGACCCAGTACTTC; CDR3: CASSSPLGGAETQYF
D: .; J: TRBJ2-2; V: TRBV30; size: many; DNA: TGTGCCTGGAATCTGGACACCGGGGAGCTGTTTTTT; CDR3: CAWNLDTGELFF
D: .; J: TRBJ2-5; V: TRBV7-2; size: many; DNA: TGTGCCAGCAGCTTCGGGGTAGCGGAAGAGACCCAGTACTTC; CDR3: CASSFGVAEETQYF
D: TRBD1; J: TRBJ2-2; V: TRBV25-1; size: few; DNA: TGTGCCGCCCCGCGGCGCTACACGGGACAGGCGAACACCGGGGAGCTGTTTTTT; CDR3: CAAPRRYTGQANTGELFF
D: .; J: TRBJ1-2; V: TRBV27; size: many; DNA: TGTGCCTCTACCGGGAGCTCAGCCAATGGCTACACCTTC; CDR3: CASTGSSANGYTF
D: TRBD1; J: TRBJ1-1; V: TRBV20-1; size: .; DNA: TGCAGTGCTAGGCATTTAGGGGGCCTGAACACTGAAGCTTTCTTT; CDR3: CSARHLGGLNTEAFF
D: .; J: TRBJ2-3; V: TRBV27; size: few; DNA: TGTGCCAGCAGTTCCGGACCGAGAACAGATACGCAGTATTTT; CDR3: CASSSGPRTDTQYF
D: .; J: TRBJ2-2; V: TRBV12-3/TRBV12-4; size: few; DNA: TGTGCCAGCAGTACCAACACCGGGGAGCTGTTTTTT; CDR3: CASSTNTGELFF
D: .; J: TRBJ2-6; V: TRBV5-1; size: many; DNA: TGCGCCAGCAGCCGTGGGGGGACTGGGGCCAACGTCCTGACTTTC; CDR3: CASSRGGTGANVLTF
D: .; J: TRBJ2-1; V: TRBV3-1; size: many; DNA: TGTGCCAGCAGCCAAGGGGAAACCGGAGGTGAGCAGTTCTTC; CDR3: CASSQGETGGEQFF
D: .; J: TRBJ2-1; V: TRBV20-1; size: few; DNA: TGCAGTGCTAGAAGGGCGGCTGGGGGTCGCAATGAGCAGTTCTTC; CDR3: CSARRAAGGRNEQFF
D: TRBD1; J: TRBJ2-7; V: TRBV27; size: many; DNA: TGTGCCAGCAGTTTAGGTTGGGGACAGGTGACCTACGAGCAGTACTTC; CDR3: CASSLGWGQVTYEQYF
D: .; J: TRBJ2-7; V: TRBV20-1; size: many; DNA: TGCAGTGCCCTAAGGGATTCTTACGAGCAGTACTTC; CDR3: CSALRDSYEQYF
D: TRBD2; J: TRBJ2-3; V: TRBV10-3; size: many; DNA: TGTGCCATCAGTGGGACTAGCGGGAGCCATAGCCCAGATACGCAGTATTTT; CDR3: CAISGTSGSHSPDTQYF
D: .; J: TRBJ2-1; V: TRBV9; size: few; DNA: TGTGCCAGCAGCTCAGACATCCCCGATGAGCAGTTCTTC; CDR3: CASSSDIPDEQFF
D: .; J: TRBJ2-1; V: TRBV7-2; size: .; DNA: TGTGCCAGCAATGGGGGGCTCGGAAACCACAATGAGCAGTTCTTC; CDR3: CASNGGLGNHNEQFF
D: .; J: TRBJ1-1; V: TRBV10-2; size: .; DNA: TGCGCCAGCAGGCCCGGTTTAGGAACTGAAGCTTTCTTT; CDR3: CASRPGLGTEAFF
D: .; J: TRBJ2-1; V: TRBV11-2; size: .; DNA: TGTGCCAGCAGCTTAGATCTGCCCAATGAGCAGTTCTTC; CDR3: CASSLDLPNEQFF
D: .; J: TRBJ2-1; V: TRBV10-3; size: .; DNA: TGTGCCATCGGAATGGCCGGACTCGGCAATGAGCAGTTCTTC; CDR3: CAIGMAGLGNEQFF
D: .; J: TRBJ2-1; V: TRBV28; size: many; DNA: TGTGCCAGCAGTTTCTCTGGCTTGTCCTTGAATGAGCAGTTCTTC; CDR3: CASSFSGLSLNEQFF
D: TRBD1; J: TRBJ1-2; V: TRBV20-1; size: many; DNA: TGCAGTGCTAGATCCGGACAGGTGCTAGGTGGCTACACCTTC; CDR3: CSARSGQVLGGYTF
D: .; J: TRBJ2-3; V: TRBV2; size: many; DNA: TGTGCCAGATCAGGGACCGATACGCAGTATTTT; CDR3: CARSGTDTQYF
D: .; J: TRBJ2-7; V: TRBV30; size: many; DNA: TGTGCCTGGAGACCCTCCCCCCTAGCTTACTACTACGAGCAGTACTTC; CDR3: CAWRPSPLAYYYEQYF
D: .; J: TRBJ2-6; V: TRBV30; size: many; DNA: TGTGCCTGGAGTTCCGAGGACAGTTTATCTGGGGCCAACGTCCTGACTTTC; CDR3: CAWSSEDSLSGANVLTF
D: .; J: TRBJ1-1; V: TRBV11-2; size: .; DNA: TGTGCCAGCAGCTCAGGTGTTCGAACCACTGAAGCTTTCTTT; CDR3: CASSSGVRTTEAFF
D: TRBD1; J: TRBJ1-5; V: TRBV12-3/TRBV12-4; size: many; DNA: TGTGCCAGCACCCAGGGGGCAGTTAGCAATCAGCCCCAGCATTTT; CDR3: CASTQGAVSNQPQHF
D: .; J: TRBJ1-1; V: TRBV20-1; size: many; DNA: TGCAGTGCTACCACGACAGGCATGAACACTGAAGCTTTCTTT; CDR3: CSATTTGMNTEAFF
D: TRBD2; J: TRBJ2-2; V: TRBV7-9; size: many; DNA: TGTGCCAGCAGCCATGGGACTAGCGGGAGTAGGGGCACCGGGGAGCTGTTTTTT; CDR3: CASSHGTSGSRGTGELFF
D: .; J: TRBJ2-3; V: TRBV29-1; size: once; DNA: TGCAGCGTTGGCGGCGGAGATACGCAGTATTTT; CDR3: CSVGGGDTQYF
D: .; J: TRBJ2-1; V: TRBV3-1; size: many; DNA: TGTGCCAGCAGCCAAGGATCCGGTAGCTCCTACAATGAGCAGTTCTTC; CDR3: CASSQGSGSSYNEQFF
D: .; J: TRBJ2-7; V: TRBV6-9; size: many; DNA: TGTGCCAGCAGTTACAGACGGATGTCCTACGAGCAGTACTTC; CDR3: CASSYRRMSYEQYF
D: .; J: TRBJ2-7; V: TRBV11-2; size: many; DNA: TGTGCCAGCAGCCAACCGCACGGGATGGGTTACGAGCAGTACTTC; CDR3: CASSQPHGMGYEQYF
D: TRBD1; J: TRBJ1-2; V: TRBV3-1; size: many; DNA: TGTGCCAGCAGCCCGAGAGGGGGGGGACAGGCTCGGGGCTACACCTTC; CDR3: CASSPRGGGQARGYTF
D: .; J: TRBJ1-1; V: TRBV19; size: few; DNA: TGTGCCAGTAGTATACCAGCGCGAGATGAAGCTTTCTTT; CDR3: CASSIPARDEAFF
D: TRBD1; J: TRBJ1-2; V: TRBV28; size: few; DNA: TGTGCCAGCAGTTCGCGGACAGGGGTTCCCCTAAACTATGGCTACACCTTC; CDR3: CASSSRTGVPLNYGYTF
D: TRBD2; J: TRBJ2-1; V: TRBV7-2; size: many; DNA: TGTGCCAGCAGTCGGGCGGGAGAGGCAAATGAGCAGTTCTTC; CDR3: CASSRAGEANEQFF
D: TRBD1; J: TRBJ2-7; V: TRBV20-1; size: many; DNA: TGCAGTGCTACCCCGGCCGGGACAGTAACCTACGAGCAGTACTTC; CDR3: CSATPAGTVTYEQYF
D: .; J: TRBJ2-5; V: TRBV28; size: .; DNA: TGTGCCAGCAGTGCCCAGGGAACGGAGACCCAGTACTTC; CDR3: CASSAQGTETQYF